A selection of T cell receptor beta chains follows, all from one sample in a study of technical replicates of blood from a handful of donors. The data were produced by immunoSEQ multiplex PCR, yet TCRdb's version contains in-frame clones alone and is incomplete. This sample has roughly 87,000 clones, with over 85% found just once. Sequenced material: T cells isolated from PBMCs. These receptors originate from a human donor in good health. The CDR3 runs from the conserved cysteine through the conserved F or W. A D gene is named only where the DNA matches it firmly. Size values are once, few and many counts, or a class for expanded clones, and some rows have none.

d_gene: .; abundance: .; j_gene: TRBJ2-3; v_gene: TRBV5-1; CDR3nt: TGCGCCAGCAGGGAGGGGAGCACAGATACGCAGTATTTT; CDR3aa: CASREGSTDTQYF
d_gene: .; abundance: .; j_gene: TRBJ1-2; v_gene: TRBV6-6; CDR3nt: TGTGCCAGCAGCCACTCGACAGGTACCAACTATGGCTACACCTTC; CDR3aa: CASSHSTGTNYGYTF
d_gene: TRBD1; abundance: .; j_gene: TRBJ2-5; v_gene: TRBV2; CDR3nt: TGTGCCAGCACCGGGACAGGGGAGACCCAGTACTTC; CDR3aa: CASTGTGETQYF
d_gene: .; abundance: .; j_gene: TRBJ1-1; v_gene: TRBV4-1; CDR3nt: TGCGCCAGCAGCCAAAGGTTTTACCAGGGGAACACTGAAGCTTTCTTT; CDR3aa: CASSQRFYQGNTEAFF
d_gene: .; abundance: .; j_gene: TRBJ2-2; v_gene: TRBV7-3; CDR3nt: TGTGCCAGCAGCCCCGGTCTCCCGAACACCGGGGAGCTGTTTTTT; CDR3aa: CASSPGLPNTGELFF
d_gene: TRBD1; abundance: .; j_gene: TRBJ2-7; v_gene: TRBV2; CDR3nt: TGTGCCAGCAGTGAAAGGACAGGGGGCGACGAGCAGTACTTC; CDR3aa: CASSERTGGDEQYF
d_gene: .; abundance: .; j_gene: TRBJ1-2; v_gene: TRBV14; CDR3nt: TGTGCCAGCAGCCAAGAGGTCGCGGGGGCTGGCTACACCTTC; CDR3aa: CASSQEVAGAGYTF
d_gene: TRBD2; abundance: .; j_gene: TRBJ2-5; v_gene: TRBV9; CDR3nt: TGTGCCAGCAGCGTCGGACTAGCGGGAGTTGCGGAGACCCAGTACTTC; CDR3aa: CASSVGLAGVAETQYF
d_gene: TRBD2; abundance: .; j_gene: TRBJ2-3; v_gene: TRBV10-3; CDR3nt: TGTGCCATCAGTGCCCCGGGGACTAGCGGCCATACGCAGTATTTT; CDR3aa: CAISAPGTSGHTQYF
d_gene: TRBD1; abundance: once; j_gene: TRBJ2-7; v_gene: TRBV7-9; CDR3nt: TGTGCCAGCAGCCCCGGACAGGGAGCCTCCTACGAGCAGTACTTC; CDR3aa: CASSPGQGASYEQYF
d_gene: .; abundance: .; j_gene: TRBJ2-2; v_gene: TRBV4-1; CDR3nt: TGCGCCAGCAGCGCGGCATGGGGGGGCCTGTCCGGGGAGCTGTTTTTT; CDR3aa: CASSAAWGGLSGELFF
d_gene: .; abundance: .; j_gene: TRBJ2-7; v_gene: TRBV6-5; CDR3nt: TGTGCCAGCAGTTACATGGGCGGGGGCCCATCCTACGAGCAGTACTTC; CDR3aa: CASSYMGGGPSYEQYF
d_gene: .; abundance: .; j_gene: TRBJ1-2; v_gene: TRBV28; CDR3nt: TGTGCCAGCAATTCTCAGACAGCCCCTAACTATGGCTACACCTTC; CDR3aa: CASNSQTAPNYGYTF
d_gene: TRBD1; abundance: .; j_gene: TRBJ1-5; v_gene: TRBV4-1; CDR3nt: TGCGCCAGCAGCCAAGGGGGACCGGGCGACAGGGAGAGCAATCAGCCCCAGCATTTT; CDR3aa: CASSQGGPGDRESNQPQHF